One and the same sample provided the 9 T cell receptor beta chains below, sequenced in a study of control samples from healthy donors and cancer patients. Sequenced by immunoSEQ multiplex PCR; TCRdb stores in-frame clones only, minus some. The table records about 160,000 clones, over 85% of them present only once. The sequenced sample consisted of blood. The receptors come from a woman aged 40 to 49 in good health.

V usage is TRBV10-3 and J usage is TRBJ2-1; the D is unclear. Per germline, CDR1 ENHRY and CDR2 SYGVKD. Trimming stripped 8 bases from V and 3 bases from J, with 14 bases between. This CDR3 is built from 14 residues. DNA for the CDR3: TGTGCCATCGCCCCGGCGTCAGGCTACAATGAGCAGTTCTTC. Amino acid sequence: CAIAPASGYNEQFF.

The chain uses TRBV18 and TRBJ1-1; no reliable D call. The ends were cut back, 3 bases at V and 4 bases at J, with 3 bases in the middle. Looked up from germline, CDR1 is KGHSH and CDR2 is LQKENI. The CDR3 is made up of 11 amino acids. CDR3 loop: CASSPRTEAFF. The DNA for the CDR3 is TGTGCCAGCTCACCTCGCACTGAAGCTTTCTTT.

The rearrangement links TRBV11-2 to TRBJ2-7; unclear D gene. CDR1 SGHAT and CDR2 FQNNGV come from the germline V gene. V lost 1 base and J 4 bases, leaving 11 bases between the germline ends. CDR3 length: 14 amino acids. DNA for the CDR3: TGTGCCAGCAGCTTAGTAGGAATCGGTTACGAGCAGTACTTC. The encoded protein is CASSLVGIGYEQYF.

This clone was picked up one time. Here the CDR3 reads CASSHSFGTGAEKLFF. Written as DNA, the CDR3 is TGTGCCAGCAGCCATTCGTTCGGGACAGGGGCTGAAAAACTGTTTTTT. The chain links TRBV3-1 (or the pseudogene TRBV3-2) to TRBJ1-4; 10 bases are shared with TRBD1. In germline, CDR1 is LGHDT, CDR2 YNNKEL (reference sequence). V was clipped by 3 bases and J by 7 bases; unmatched bases: 8. The CDR3 spans 16 residues.

The sample holds a few counts of this clone. J is TRBJ1-2 and V is TRBV27; 9 nucleotides line up with TRBD1. Unmatched junction bases numbered 5, after V lost 6 bases and J lost 6 bases. Per germline, CDR1 MNHEY and CDR2 SMNVEV (reference sequence). The CDR3 covers 13 residues. This CDR3 is CASRKQGAHGYTF. The CDR3 region has the DNA TGTGCCAGCAGAAAACAGGGGGCGCATGGCTACACCTTC.

The chain links TRBV12-3 or TRBV12-4 to TRBJ2-7; unclear D gene. Trimming pared 2 bases from V and 3 bases from J, leaving 5 bases between. The CDR3 runs 12 residues. The CDR3 bases are TGTGCCAGCAGTTTACAGCTCTACGAGCAGTACTTC. Its translation is CASSLQLYEQYF.

The rearrangement links TRBV6-1 to TRBJ1-1; 8 bases line up with TRBD1. The length of the CDR3 is 16 residues. Germline CDR1 is MNHNS and CDR2 is SASEGT. Trimming cost V 1 base and J 1 base; bases outside gene matches: 5. This CDR3 reads CASSEVLGTGNTEAFF. CDR3 nucleotides: TGTGCCAGCAGTGAAGTTCTCGGGACAGGGAACACTGAAGCTTTCTTT.

This chain links TRBV7-2 with TRBJ1-5; 7 bases are shared with TRBD1. The V segment lost 5 bases and the J segment 0 bases; nucleotides outside the gene matches: 16. Per the germline V gene, CDR1 is SGHTA and CDR2 is FQGNSA. The CDR3 covers 19 residues. CDR3 residues: CASSRTAGTALDSNQPQHF. The CDR3 nucleotides read TGTGCCAGCAGCCGGACCGCCGGGACAGCCCTGGATAGCAATCAGCCCCAGCATTTT.

This clone came up a few times. The chain couples TRBV10-3 to TRBJ2-3; 11 nucleotides line up with TRBD2. V was clipped by 9 bases and J by 14 bases; unmatched bases: 10. Germline assignment: CDR1 ENHRY and CDR2 SYGVKD. There are 12 residues in the CDR3. The DNA for the CDR3 is TGTGCCATAGGGACTAGCGGTTCCCTAGGGTATTTT. It is translated as CAIGTSGSLGYF.